Shown below are 5 T cell receptor beta chains from a single sample sequenced in a study of vaccination effects on CD4 cells after COVID-19. Before any sequencing was done, the ViraFEST assay used viral peptide pools to expand antigen-specific CD4+ T cells. With roughly 10 days of culture completed, CD4+ T cells were isolated. Data came from immunoSEQ multiplex PCR; TCRdb stores just in-frame clones and leaves some out. The table has more than 25,000 clones, approximately 68% seen once. The antigens for these receptors are not known. The input for sequencing was CD4+ T cells from PBMCs cultured with HCoV-229E spike peptides, taken before COVID-19 vaccination. These receptors all come from a human donor who received a COVID-19 vaccine.

The chain carries TRBV27 and TRBJ1-2; TRBD1 aligns across 9 bases. From germline, CDR1 is MNHEY and CDR2 SMNVEV (reference sequence). With V trimmed by 3 bases and J by 8 bases, 7 bases remained unmatched. The CDR3 is 14 amino acids. Here the CDR3 DNA reads TGTGCCAGCAGTTTTAGGACAGGGGAAAACGGCTACACCTTC. Amino acids: CASSFRTGENGYTF.

This clone was found a few times. The chain recombines TRBV18 with TRBJ1-5; TRBD1 matches at 12 bases. This CDR3 comprises 18 residues. Germline V CDR1 and CDR2: KGHSH, LQKENI. J lost 4 bases, V lost 4 bases, and 11 bases had no gene match. The CDR3 region has the DNA TGTGCCAGCTCACTATTGGGACAGGGGGCTGTAGGAAATCAGCCCCAGCATTTT. Translating it yields CASSLLGQGAVGNQPQHF.

The sample holds one count of this clone. The chain joins TRBV30 to TRBJ2-7; TRBD1 or TRBD2 may be the D gene (7 bases each). V lost 7 bases, J lost 4 bases, and 11 bases lay in between. There are 11 residues in the CDR3. Per germline, CDR1 GTSNPN and CDR2 SVGIG (reference sequence). The CDR3 region is CASQGGYEQYF. DNA of the CDR3: TGTGCCTCCCAGGGGGGGTACGAGCAGTACTTC.

V and J are TRBV2 and TRBJ1-4; a weak D match, TRBD1 (6 bases). This CDR3 is built from 14 residues. The germline V and J ends were trimmed by 4 bases and 8 bases, with 14 bases remaining between them. Germline CDR1 is SNHLY and CDR2 is FYNNEI. The CDR3 coding sequence is TGTGCCAGCAGTGGGACAGTACGGGGAGAAAAACTGTTTTTT. Translating it yields CASSGTVRGEKLFF.

The rearrangement joins TRBV7-9 to TRBJ2-3; 16 bases are a match to TRBD2. Germline V gives CDR1 SEHNR, CDR2 FQNEAQ (reference sequence). Trimming removed 5 bases from V and 12 bases from J; junction bases left unmatched: 5. This CDR3 is built from 14 residues. The DNA for the CDR3 is TGTGCCAGCAGCGTCGGGACTAGCGGGGGGGTTCAGTATTTT. Translation: CASSVGTSGGVQYF.